These 2 T cell receptor beta chains originate from one sample sequenced in a study of T cells after yellow fever vaccination. Using its own MiXCR run on the 5' RACE reads, TCRdb lists one record per CDR3 protein. The table lists about 340,000 distinct CDR3 sequences, roughly 4.3% of them singletons, with 20% to 25% in the top ten. The sequencing here drew on PBMCs, taken 5 days after the yellow fever booster vaccination. These receptors came from a man aged 18 to 30 who received the YFV17D yellow fever vaccine.

V usage is TRBV7-6 and J usage is TRBJ2-1; no firm D call. The CDR3 consists of 11 residues. The ends were cut back, 3 bases at V and 10 bases at J, with 7 bases in the middle. CDR1 and CDR2 (germline): SGHVS, FNYEAQ. The CDR3 DNA reads as TGTGCCAGCAGCTTTGACCACGAGCAGTTCTTC. Translated: CASSFDHEQFF.

Here the CDR3 reads CASSQDLGERGSYEQYF. DNA of the CDR3: TGTGCCAGCAGCCAAGATCTGGGGGAAAGGGGCTCCTACGAGCAGTACTTC. The chain is built from TRBV14 and TRBJ2-7, with D perhaps given as TRBD1 or TRBD2 (5 bases each). Germline V CDR1 and CDR2: SGHDN, FVKESK. Trimming took off 0 bases at V and 0 bases at J, with 15 bases between the two ends. The CDR3 covers 17 residues.